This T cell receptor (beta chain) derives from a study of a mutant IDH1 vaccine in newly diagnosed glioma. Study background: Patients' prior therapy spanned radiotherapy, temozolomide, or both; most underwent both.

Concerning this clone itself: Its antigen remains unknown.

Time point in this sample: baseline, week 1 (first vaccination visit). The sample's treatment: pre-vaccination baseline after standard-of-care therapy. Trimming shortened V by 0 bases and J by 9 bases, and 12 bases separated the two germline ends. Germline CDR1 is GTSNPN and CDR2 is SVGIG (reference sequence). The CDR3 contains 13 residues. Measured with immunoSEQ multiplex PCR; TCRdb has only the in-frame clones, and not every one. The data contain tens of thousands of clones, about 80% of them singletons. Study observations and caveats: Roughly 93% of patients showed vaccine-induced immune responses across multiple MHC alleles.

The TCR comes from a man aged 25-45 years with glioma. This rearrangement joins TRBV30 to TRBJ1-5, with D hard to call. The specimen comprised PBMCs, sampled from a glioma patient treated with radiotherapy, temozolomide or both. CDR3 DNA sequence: TGTGCCTGGAGTGTACGGACTGGAGGGCCCCAGCATTTT. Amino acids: CAWSVRTGGPQHF.